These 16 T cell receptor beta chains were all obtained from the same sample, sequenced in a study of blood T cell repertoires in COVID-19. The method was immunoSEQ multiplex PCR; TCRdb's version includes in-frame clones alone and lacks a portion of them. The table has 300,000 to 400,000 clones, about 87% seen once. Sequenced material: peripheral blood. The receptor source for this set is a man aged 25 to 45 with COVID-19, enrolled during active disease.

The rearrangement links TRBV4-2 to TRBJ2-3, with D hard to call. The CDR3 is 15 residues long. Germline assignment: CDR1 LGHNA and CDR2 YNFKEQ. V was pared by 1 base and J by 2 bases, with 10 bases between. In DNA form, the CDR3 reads TGTGCCAGCAGCCAAGTGGCAGGCAACACAGATACGCAGTATTTT. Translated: CASSQVAGNTDTQYF.

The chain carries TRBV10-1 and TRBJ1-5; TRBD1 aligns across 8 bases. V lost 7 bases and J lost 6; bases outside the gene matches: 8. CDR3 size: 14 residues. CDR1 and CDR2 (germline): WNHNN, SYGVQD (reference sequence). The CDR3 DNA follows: TGCGCCAGCACGAAAGGGACAGGTGCTCAGCCCCAGCATTTT. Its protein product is CASTKGTGAQPQHF.

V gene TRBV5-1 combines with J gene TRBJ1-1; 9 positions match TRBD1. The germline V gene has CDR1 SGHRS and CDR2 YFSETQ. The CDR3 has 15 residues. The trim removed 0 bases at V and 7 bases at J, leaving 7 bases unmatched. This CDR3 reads CASSLDGQGFLEAFF. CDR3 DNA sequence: TGCGCCAGCAGCTTGGATGGACAGGGGTTCCTTGAAGCTTTCTTT.

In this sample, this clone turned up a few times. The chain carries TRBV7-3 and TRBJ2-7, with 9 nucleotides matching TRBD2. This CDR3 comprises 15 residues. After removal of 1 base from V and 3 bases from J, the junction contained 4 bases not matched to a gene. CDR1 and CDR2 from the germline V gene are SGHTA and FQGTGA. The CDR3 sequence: CASSLSASGIYEQYF. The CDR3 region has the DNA TGTGCCAGCAGCTTAAGTGCTAGCGGGATCTACGAGCAGTACTTC.

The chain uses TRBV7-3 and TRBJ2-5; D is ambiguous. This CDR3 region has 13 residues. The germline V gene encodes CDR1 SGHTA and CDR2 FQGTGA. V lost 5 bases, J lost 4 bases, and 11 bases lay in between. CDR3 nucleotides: TGTGCCAGCAGCCTCGGGTCTCCAGAGACCCAGTACTTC. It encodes CASSLGSPETQYF.

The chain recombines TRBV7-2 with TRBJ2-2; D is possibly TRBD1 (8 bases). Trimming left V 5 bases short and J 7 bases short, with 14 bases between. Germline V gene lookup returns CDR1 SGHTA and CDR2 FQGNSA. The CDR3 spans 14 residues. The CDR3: CASSLQGEGGELFF. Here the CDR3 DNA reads TGTGCCAGCAGCCTACAGGGGGAGGGCGGGGAGCTGTTTTTT.

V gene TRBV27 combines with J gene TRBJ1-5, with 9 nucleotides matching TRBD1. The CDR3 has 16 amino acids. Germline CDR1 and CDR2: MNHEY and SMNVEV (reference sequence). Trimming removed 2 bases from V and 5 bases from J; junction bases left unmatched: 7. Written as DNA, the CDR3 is TGTGCCAGCAGTTTAGGGACAGGGCGGCGTGATCAGCCCCAGCATTTT. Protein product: CASSLGTGRRDQPQHF.

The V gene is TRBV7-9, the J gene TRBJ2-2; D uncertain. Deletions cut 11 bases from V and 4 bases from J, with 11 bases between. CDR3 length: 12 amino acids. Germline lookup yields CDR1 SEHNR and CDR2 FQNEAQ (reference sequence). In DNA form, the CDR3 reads TGTGCCTCCTCTAGGCGCACCGGGGAGCTGTTTTTT. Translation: CASSRRTGELFF.

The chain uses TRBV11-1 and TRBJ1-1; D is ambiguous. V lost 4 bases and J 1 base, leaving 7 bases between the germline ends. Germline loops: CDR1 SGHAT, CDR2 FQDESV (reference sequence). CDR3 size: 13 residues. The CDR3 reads CASSSGRNTEAFF. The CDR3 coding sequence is TGTGCCAGCAGCTCCGGGAGGAACACTGAAGCTTTCTTT.

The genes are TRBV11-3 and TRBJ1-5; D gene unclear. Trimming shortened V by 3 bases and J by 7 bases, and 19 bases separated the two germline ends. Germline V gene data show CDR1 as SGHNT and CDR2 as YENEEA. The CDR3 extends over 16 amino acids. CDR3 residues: CASSFYSSDPPQPQHF. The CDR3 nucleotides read TGTGCCAGCAGCTTTTACTCCAGCGATCCCCCACAGCCCCAGCATTTT. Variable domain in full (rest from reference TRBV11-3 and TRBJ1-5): EAGVVQSPRYKIIEKKQPVAFWCNPISGHNTLYWYLQNLGQGPELLIRYENEEAVDDSQLPKDRFSAERLKGVDSTLKIQPAELGDSAVYLCASSFYSSDPPQPQHFGDGTRLSIL.

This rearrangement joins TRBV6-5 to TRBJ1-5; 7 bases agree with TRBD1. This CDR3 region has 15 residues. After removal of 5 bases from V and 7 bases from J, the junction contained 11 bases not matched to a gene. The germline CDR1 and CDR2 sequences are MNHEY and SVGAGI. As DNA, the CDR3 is TGTGCCAGCAGTCCTGGACCAGGGGGGATACAGCCCCAGCATTTT. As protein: CASSPGPGGIQPQHF.

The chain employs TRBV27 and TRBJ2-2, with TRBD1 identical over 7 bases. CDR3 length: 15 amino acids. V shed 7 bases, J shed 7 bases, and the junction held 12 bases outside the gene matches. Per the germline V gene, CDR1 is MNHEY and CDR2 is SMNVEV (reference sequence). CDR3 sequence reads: CASTRSDRAGGELFF. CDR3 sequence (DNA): TGTGCCAGCACCCGTTCAGACAGGGCGGGCGGGGAGCTGTTTTTT.

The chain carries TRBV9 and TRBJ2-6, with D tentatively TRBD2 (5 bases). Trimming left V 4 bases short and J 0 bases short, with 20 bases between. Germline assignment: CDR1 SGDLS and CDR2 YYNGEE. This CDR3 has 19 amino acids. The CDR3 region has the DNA TGTGCCAGCAGCACGGACCTTCTGGACTGGAGCTCTGGGGCCAACGTCCTGACTTTC. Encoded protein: CASSTDLLDWSSGANVLTF.

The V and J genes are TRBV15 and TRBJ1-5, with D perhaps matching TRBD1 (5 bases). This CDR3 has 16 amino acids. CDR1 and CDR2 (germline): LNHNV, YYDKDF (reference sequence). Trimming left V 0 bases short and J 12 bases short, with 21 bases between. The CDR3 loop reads CATSREARGAERVQHF. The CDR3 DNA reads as TGTGCCACCAGCAGAGAAGCAAGGGGTGCTGAACGGGTCCAGCATTTT.

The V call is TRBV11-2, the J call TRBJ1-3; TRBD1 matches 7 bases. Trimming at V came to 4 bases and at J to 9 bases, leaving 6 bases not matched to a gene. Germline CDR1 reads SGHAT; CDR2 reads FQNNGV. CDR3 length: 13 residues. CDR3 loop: CASSSTSGGTIYF. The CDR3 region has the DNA TGTGCCAGCAGCTCCACCTCAGGGGGCACCATATATTTT.

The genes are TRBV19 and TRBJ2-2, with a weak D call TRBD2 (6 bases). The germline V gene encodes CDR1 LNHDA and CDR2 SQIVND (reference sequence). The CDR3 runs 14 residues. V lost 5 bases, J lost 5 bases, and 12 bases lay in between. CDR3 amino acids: CASSPVGGTGELFF. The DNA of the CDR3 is TGTGCCAGTAGTCCCGTCGGGGGTACCGGGGAGCTGTTTTTT.